Below are 7 T cell receptor beta chains sequenced from a single sample in a study of regulatory T cells in long-lasting Graves disease. Arm-PCR of CDR3 regions with iRepertoire HTBI primers generated TCR beta libraries. In TCRdb, the multiplex PCR reads were re-called with MiXCR into one record per CDR3 protein. The sample holds 400,000 to 650,000 distinct CDR3 sequences, 15% to 20% seen once. Time point noted: newly diagnosed GD, antithyroid drugs for less than 3 months. Following extraction of RNA from PBMCs, that RNA was used to make the TCR library. This sample also belongs to another study, concerning T cells in Graves' hyperthyroidism and ophthalmopathy.

The starting material was peripheral blood mononuclear cells (PBMCs), obtained at new diagnosis, from a patient treated with antithyroid drugs. The receptors were gathered from a middle-aged woman with Graves disease.

This clonotype was found many times. The V gene is TRBV15, the J gene TRBJ1-4; unclear D gene. V dropped 1 base and J dropped 6 bases, with 9 bases sitting between them. CDR1 is LNHNV and CDR2 is YYDKDF in the germline V gene (reference sequence). There are 14 residues in the CDR3. The DNA of the CDR3 is TGTGCCACCAGCAGAGGGAGGTCTTATGAAAAACTGTTTTTT. This encodes CATSRGRSYEKLFF.

The J gene is TRBJ1-3, the V gene TRBV4-1; D unclear. V shed 3 bases and J shed 0 bases, with 9 bases lying between them. Per germline, CDR1 MGHRA and CDR2 YSYEKL. The CDR3 extends over 15 amino acids. CDR3 sequence (DNA): TGCGCCAGCAGCCAGCCACGGGGCTCTGGAAACACCATATATTTT. Translation gives CASSQPRGSGNTIYF.

This clonotype was detected ten times or more. This rearrangement joins TRBV28 to TRBJ2-7; 10 nucleotides agree with TRBD1. This CDR3 has 16 amino acids. V shed 7 bases, J shed 0 bases, and the junction held 9 bases outside the gene matches. Germline CDR1 is MDHEN and CDR2 is SYDVKM. In nucleotides, the CDR3 is TGTGCCAGCATCCAACTACGGGACAGGGGCTCCTACGAGCAGTACTTC. Translation gives CASIQLRDRGSYEQYF.

This clonotype was seen a few times. This sequence joins TRBV25-1 and TRBJ1-1; perhaps TRBD1 as D (6 bases). The length of the CDR3 is 16 residues. With 8 bases removed from V and 2 bases from J, the gap between germline ends came to 21 bases. The germline V gene encodes CDR1 MGHDK and CDR2 SYGVNS. CDR3 sequence: CASSGGGQGQNTEAFF. In DNA, the CDR3 is TGTGCCAGCTCTGGGGGGGGGCAGGGCCAAAACACTGAAGCTTTCTTT. The whole variable domain, filled in from reference TRBV25-1 and TRBJ1-1, reads EADIYQTPRYLVIGTGKKITLECSQTMGHDKMYWYQQDPGMELHLIHYSYGVNSTEKGDLSSESTVSRIRTEHFPLTLESARPSHTSQYLCASSGGGQGQNTEAFFGQGTRLTVV.

This clonotype was counted between two and nine times. This rearrangement joins TRBV12-3 or TRBV12-4 to TRBJ1-2, with a tentative D call TRBD1 (6 bases). The CDR3 is made up of 16 amino acids. V shed 0 bases and J shed 6 bases, with 17 bases lying between them. Here the CDR3 reads CASSLALGGGGDGYTF. CDR3 DNA: TGTGCCAGCAGTTTAGCGCTGGGGGGCGGGGGTGATGGCTACACCTTC.

This clonotype was detected ten times or more. The chain has TRBV5-1 and TRBJ1-1; D uncertain. The V gene lost 0 bases and the J gene lost 0 bases, with 9 bases spanning the gap. Per germline, CDR1 SGHRS and CDR2 YFSETQ. The CDR3 has 15 amino acids. Here the CDR3 reads CASSLVGVMNTEAFF. The CDR3 DNA is TGCGCCAGCAGCTTGGTAGGAGTTATGAACACTGAAGCTTTCTTT.

This clonotype was recorded at least ten times. This chain connects TRBV11-1 to TRBJ2-5; D gene unclear. Trimming removed 4 bases at V and 2 bases at J, with 14 bases between. There are 15 residues in the CDR3. The germline V gene encodes CDR1 SGHAT and CDR2 FQDESV (reference sequence). CDR3 region: CASSSGWGAQETQYF. Here the CDR3 DNA reads TGTGCCAGCAGCTCCGGCTGGGGTGCGCAAGAGACCCAGTACTTC.